The 11 T cell receptor beta chains reported below all come from one sample, sequenced in a study of regulatory T cells in long-lasting Graves disease. CDR3 regions were amplified by Arm-PCR using iRepertoire HTBI primers to build TCR beta libraries. TCRdb re-analysed the multiplex PCR reads in MiXCR, keeping a single row per CDR3 protein. The sample includes around 500,000 distinct CDR3 sequences, about 16% of them seen just once. Time point of the sample: newly diagnosed GD, antithyroid drugs for less than 3 months. The TCR library was prepared using RNA isolated from PBMCs. The sample was also reused in another study, on T cells in Graves' hyperthyroidism and ophthalmopathy.

This specimen consisted of peripheral blood mononuclear cells (PBMCs), obtained at new diagnosis, from a patient treated with antithyroid drugs. The receptors were sampled from a middle-aged woman with Graves disease.

This clonotype came up many times. The J gene is TRBJ2-1, the V gene TRBV2; 7 nucleotides line up with TRBD2. This CDR3 has 15 amino acids. The germline gives CDR1 SNHLY, CDR2 FYNNEI. J gave up 0 bases and V 9 bases, and 8 bases lay outside the gene matches. CDR3 region: CASNLGGSSYNEQFF. The CDR3 DNA follows: TGTGCCAGTAACCTCGGGGGGAGCTCCTACAATGAGCAGTTCTTC.

This clonotype has a count of ten or more. This chain joins TRBV20-1 and TRBJ1-2; D is possibly TRBD1 (6 bases). Trimming took off 3 bases at V and 2 bases at J, with 13 bases between the two ends. The CDR3 runs 14 residues. In germline, CDR1 is DFQATT, CDR2 SNEGSKA (reference sequence). CDR3: CSARAGTTNYGYTF. As DNA, the CDR3 is TGCAGTGCTAGGGCCGGGACAACCAACTATGGCTACACCTTC.

The rearrangement uses TRBV19 and TRBJ2-3; 7 bases line up with TRBD2. CDR3 length: 15 amino acids. With V trimmed by 6 bases and J by 2 bases, 8 bases remained unmatched. Germline CDR1 LNHDA, CDR2 SQIVND (reference sequence). The CDR3 coding sequence is TGTGCCAGTAGGACACGTGGGGGGGACACAGATACGCAGTATTTT. Its translation: CASRTRGGDTDTQYF.

This clonotype was found many times. J is TRBJ2-7 and V is TRBV3-1; D ambiguous. The germline V and J ends were trimmed by 1 base and 0 bases, with 4 bases remaining between them. The CDR3 has 13 residues. From germline, CDR1 is LGHDT and CDR2 YNNKEL (reference sequence). CDR3 sequence: CASSQVRSYEQYF. The CDR3 DNA reads TGTGCCAGCAGCCAAGTCCGCTCCTACGAGCAGTACTTC.

This clonotype was detected a few times. The chain recombines TRBV9 with TRBJ1-2, with a tentative D call TRBD1 (6 bases). Per the germline V gene, CDR1 is SGDLS and CDR2 is YYNGEE. Trimming stripped 4 bases from V and 3 bases from J, with 13 bases between. The CDR3 runs 14 residues. Here the CDR3 reads CASSPGQTDYGYTF. The CDR3 DNA follows: TGTGCCAGCAGCCCCGGACAGACGGACTATGGCTACACCTTC.

The chain couples TRBV14 to TRBJ2-7; 8 nucleotides agree with TRBD2. Germline V gives CDR1 SGHDN, CDR2 FVKESK. The CDR3 consists of 15 residues. After removal of 2 bases from V and 7 bases from J, the junction contained 10 bases not matched to a gene. CDR3 sequence (DNA): TGTGCCAGCAGCCAATCTCAGAGCGGGGGCCGGGAGCAGTACTTC. Translating it yields CASSQSQSGGREQYF.

The J gene is TRBJ1-2, the V gene TRBV7-2; weak D call: TRBD1 (6 bases). Germline V gives CDR1 SGHTA, CDR2 FQGNSA. CDR3 size: 12 residues. V was clipped by 2 bases and J by 8 bases, with 9 bases between them. The CDR3 sequence is CASSLTGSGYTF. The CDR3 nucleotides are TGTGCCAGCAGCTTAACAGGGAGCGGCTACACCTTC. The full variable domain, its missing parts supplied by reference TRBV7-2 and TRBJ1-2, is GAGVSQSPSNKVTEKGKDVELRCDPISGHTALYWYRQSLGQGLEFLIYFQGNSAPDKSGLPSDRFSAERTGGSVSTLTIQRTQQEDSAVYLCASSLTGSGYTFGSGTRLTVV.

V usage is TRBV3-1 and J usage is TRBJ1-2; D gene unclear. Trimming took 7 bases from V and 4 from J, leaving 19 bases between them. There are 15 residues in the CDR3. Germline loops: CDR1 LGHDT, CDR2 YNNKEL (reference sequence). The CDR3 loop reads CASTLKTGPGYGYTF. In DNA, the CDR3 is TGTGCCAGCACGCTAAAAACCGGGCCAGGCTATGGCTACACCTTC. The full variable domain, in which reference TRBV3-1 and TRBJ1-2 provide the parts outside the CDR3, is DTAVSQTPKYLVTQMGNDKSIKCEQNLGHDTMYWYKQDSKKFLKIMFSYNNKELIINETVPNRFSPKSPDKAHLNLHINSLELGDSAVYFCASTLKTGPGYGYTFGSGTRLTVV.

This clonotype appeared many times. At one boundary the junction diverges from the germline segment, which might be a read error. The V and J genes are TRBV5-1 and TRBJ2-3; D unresolved. Germline values: CDR1 SGHRS, CDR2 YFSETQ. The CDR3 sequence is 14 residues long. CDR3 sequence: CASSLGIHTDTQYF. In nucleotides, the CDR3 is TGTGCCAGCAGTTTAGGGATACACACAGATACGCAGTATTTT.

The gene calls are TRBV4-1 and TRBJ1-4; a weak D match, TRBD1 (5 bases). CDR3 length: 13 residues. Germline-derived CDR1 and CDR2 are MGHRA and YSYEKL. Trimming cost V 4 bases and J 11 bases, with 14 bases left between them. CDR3 region: CASSPTPRDKLFF. CDR3 bases: TGCGCCAGCAGCCCAACCCCACGGGACAAACTGTTTTTT.

V and J are TRBV6-2 or TRBV6-3 and TRBJ1-4, with D possibly matching TRBD1 (6 bases). In germline, CDR1 is MNHEY, CDR2 SVGEGT. Deletions cut 8 bases from V and 5 bases from J, with 15 bases between. The CDR3 covers 14 residues. DNA of the CDR3: TGTGCCAGCCTGACAGGAGACCTCAATGAAAAACTGTTTTTT. It translates to CASLTGDLNEKLFF.